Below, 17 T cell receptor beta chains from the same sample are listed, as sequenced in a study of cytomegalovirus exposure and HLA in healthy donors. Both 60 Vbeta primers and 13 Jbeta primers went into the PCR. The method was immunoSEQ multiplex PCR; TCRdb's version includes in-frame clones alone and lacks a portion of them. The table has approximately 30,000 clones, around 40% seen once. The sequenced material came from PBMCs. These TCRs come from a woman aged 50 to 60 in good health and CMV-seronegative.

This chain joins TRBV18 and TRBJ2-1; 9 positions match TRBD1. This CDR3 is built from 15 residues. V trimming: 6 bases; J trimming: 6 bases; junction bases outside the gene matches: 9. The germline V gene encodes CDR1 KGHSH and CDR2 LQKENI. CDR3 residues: CASSPGTGNRNEQFF. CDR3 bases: TGTGCCAGCTCCCCCGGGACAGGGAATCGCAATGAGCAGTTCTTC.

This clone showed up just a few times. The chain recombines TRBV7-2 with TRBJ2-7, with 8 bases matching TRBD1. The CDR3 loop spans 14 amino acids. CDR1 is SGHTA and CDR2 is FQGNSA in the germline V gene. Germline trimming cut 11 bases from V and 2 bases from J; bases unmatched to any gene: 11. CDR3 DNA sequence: TGTGCCCCGGGACAGGCCTGGGGTACCTACGAGCAGTACTTC. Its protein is CAPGQAWGTYEQYF.

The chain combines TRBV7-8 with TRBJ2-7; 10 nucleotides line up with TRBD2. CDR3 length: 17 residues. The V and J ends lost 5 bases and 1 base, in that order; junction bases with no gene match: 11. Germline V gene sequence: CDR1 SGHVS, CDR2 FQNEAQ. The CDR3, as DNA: TGTGCCAGCAGCCCATTGGGTAGCGGGAGGCAATCCTACGAGCAGTACTTC. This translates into CASSPLGSGRQSYEQYF.

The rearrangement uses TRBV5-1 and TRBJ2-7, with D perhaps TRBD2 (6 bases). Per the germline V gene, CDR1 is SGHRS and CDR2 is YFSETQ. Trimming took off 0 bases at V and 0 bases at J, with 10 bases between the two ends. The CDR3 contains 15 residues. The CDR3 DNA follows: TGCGCCAGCAGCTTGGTTCTAGCGAACTCCTACGAGCAGTACTTC. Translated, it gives CASSLVLANSYEQYF.

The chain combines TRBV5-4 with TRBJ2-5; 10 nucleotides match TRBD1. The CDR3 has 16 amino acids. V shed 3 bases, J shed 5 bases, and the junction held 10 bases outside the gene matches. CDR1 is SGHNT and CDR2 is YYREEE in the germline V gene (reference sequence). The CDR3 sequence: CASSSGQGSKRETQYF. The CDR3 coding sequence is TGTGCCAGCAGCTCGGGACAGGGGTCAAAAAGGGAGACCCAGTACTTC.

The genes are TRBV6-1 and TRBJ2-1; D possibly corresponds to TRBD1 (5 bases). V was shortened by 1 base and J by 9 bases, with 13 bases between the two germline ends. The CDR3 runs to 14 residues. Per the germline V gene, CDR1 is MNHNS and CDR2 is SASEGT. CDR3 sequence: CASSEVPRVAEQFF. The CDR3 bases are TGTGCCAGCAGTGAAGTCCCCAGGGTTGCTGAGCAGTTCTTC.

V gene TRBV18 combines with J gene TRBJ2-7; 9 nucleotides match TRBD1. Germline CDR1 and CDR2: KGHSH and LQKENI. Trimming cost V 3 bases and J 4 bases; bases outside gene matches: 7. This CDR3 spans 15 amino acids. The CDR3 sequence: CASSPGTGNLYEQYF. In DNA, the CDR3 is TGTGCCAGCTCACCCGGGACAGGGAACCTATACGAGCAGTACTTC.

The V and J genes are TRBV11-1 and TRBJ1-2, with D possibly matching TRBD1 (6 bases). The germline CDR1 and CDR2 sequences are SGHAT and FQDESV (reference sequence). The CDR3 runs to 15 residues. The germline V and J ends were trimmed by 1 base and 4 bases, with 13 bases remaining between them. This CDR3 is CASSLETGLTYGYTF. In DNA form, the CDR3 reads TGTGCCAGCAGCTTAGAGACAGGTCTAACCTATGGCTACACCTTC.

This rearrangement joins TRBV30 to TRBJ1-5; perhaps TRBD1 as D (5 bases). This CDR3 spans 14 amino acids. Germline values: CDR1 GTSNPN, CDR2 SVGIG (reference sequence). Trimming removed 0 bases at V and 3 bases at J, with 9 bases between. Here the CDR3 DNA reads TGTGCCTGGAGTGTCGGCAGGGTCAATCAGCCCCAGCATTTT. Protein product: CAWSVGRVNQPQHF. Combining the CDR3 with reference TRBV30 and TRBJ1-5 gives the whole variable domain SQTIHQWPATLVQPVGSPLSLECTVEGTSNPNLYWYRQAAGRGLQLLFYSVGIGQISSEVPQNLSASRPQDRQFILSSKKLLLSDSGFYLCAWSVGRVNQPQHFGDGTRLSIL.

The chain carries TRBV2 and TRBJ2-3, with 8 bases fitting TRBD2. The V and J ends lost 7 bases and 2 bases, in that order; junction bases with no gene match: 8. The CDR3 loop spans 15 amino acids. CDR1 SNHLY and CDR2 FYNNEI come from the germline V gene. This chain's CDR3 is CASTSRGGFTDTQYF. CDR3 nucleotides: TGTGCCAGCACCTCACGGGGGGGATTCACAGATACGCAGTATTTT. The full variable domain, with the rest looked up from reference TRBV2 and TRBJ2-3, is EPEVTQTPSHQVTQMGQEVILRCVPISNHLYFYWYRQILGQKVEFLVSFYNNEISEKSEIFDDQFSVERPDGSNFTLKIRSTKLEDSAMYFCASTSRGGFTDTQYFGPGTRLTVL.

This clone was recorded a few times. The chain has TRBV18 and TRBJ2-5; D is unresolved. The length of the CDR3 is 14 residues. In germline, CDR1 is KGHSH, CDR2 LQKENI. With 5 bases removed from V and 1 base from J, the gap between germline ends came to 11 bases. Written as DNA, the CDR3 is TGTGCCAGCTCAGAAAGTCCGGGCCAAGAGACCCAGTACTTC. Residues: CASSESPGQETQYF.

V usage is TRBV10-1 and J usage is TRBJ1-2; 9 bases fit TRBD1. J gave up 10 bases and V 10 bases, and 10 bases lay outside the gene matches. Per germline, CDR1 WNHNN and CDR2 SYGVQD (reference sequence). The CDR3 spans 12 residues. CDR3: CATSPGQGDYTF. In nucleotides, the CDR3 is TGCGCCACCTCTCCGGGACAGGGTGACTACACCTTC.

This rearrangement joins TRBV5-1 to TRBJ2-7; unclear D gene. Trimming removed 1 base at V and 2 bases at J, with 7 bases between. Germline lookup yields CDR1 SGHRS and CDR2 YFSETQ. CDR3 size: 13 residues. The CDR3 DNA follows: TGCGCCAGCAGCTTGATGTCCGCCTACGAGCAGTACTTC. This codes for CASSLMSAYEQYF. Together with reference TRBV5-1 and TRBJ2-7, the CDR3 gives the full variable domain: KAGVTQTPRYLIKTRGQQVTLSCSPISGHRSVSWYQQTPGQGLQFLFEYFSETQRNKGNFPGRFSGRQFSNSRSEMNVSTLELGDSALYLCASSLMSAYEQYFGPGTRLTVT.

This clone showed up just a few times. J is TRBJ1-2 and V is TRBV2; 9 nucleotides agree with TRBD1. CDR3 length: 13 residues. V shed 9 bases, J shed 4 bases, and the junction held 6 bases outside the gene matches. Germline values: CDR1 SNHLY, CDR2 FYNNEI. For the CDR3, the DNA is TGTGCCAGAGGAGACAGGGGGAGCTATGGCTACACCTTC. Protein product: CARGDRGSYGYTF.

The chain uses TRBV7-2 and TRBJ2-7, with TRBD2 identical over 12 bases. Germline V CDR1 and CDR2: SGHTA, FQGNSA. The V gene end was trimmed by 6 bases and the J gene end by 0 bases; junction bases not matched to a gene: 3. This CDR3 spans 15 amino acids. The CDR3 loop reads CASRTGLAGSYEQYF. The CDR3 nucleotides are TGTGCCAGCAGGACGGGACTAGCGGGCTCCTACGAGCAGTACTTC.

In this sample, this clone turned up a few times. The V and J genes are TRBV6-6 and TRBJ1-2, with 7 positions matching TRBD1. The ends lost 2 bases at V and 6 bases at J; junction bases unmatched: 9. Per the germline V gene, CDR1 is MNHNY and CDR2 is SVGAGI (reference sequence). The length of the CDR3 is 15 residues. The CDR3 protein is CASSYAGGQGDGYTF. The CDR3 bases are TGTGCCAGCAGTTACGCGGGGGGGCAGGGGGATGGCTACACCTTC.

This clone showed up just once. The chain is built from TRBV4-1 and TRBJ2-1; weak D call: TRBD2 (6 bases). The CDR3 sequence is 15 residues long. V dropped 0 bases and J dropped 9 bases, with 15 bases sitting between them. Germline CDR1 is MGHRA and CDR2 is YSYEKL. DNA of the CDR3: TGCGCCAGCAGCCAAGATAAGGTCCCCGGGGGTGAGCAGTTCTTC. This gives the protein CASSQDKVPGGEQFF.